This T cell receptor (beta chain) was sequenced for a study of blood T cell repertoires in COVID-19. CDR3 length equals 11 residues. Germline V gives CDR1 SGHTA, CDR2 FQGNSA. Trimming shortened V by 7 bases and J by 9 bases, and 10 bases separated the two germline ends. Sequenced by immunoSEQ multiplex PCR; TCRdb stores in-frame clones only, minus some. The data contain fewer than 70,000 clones, roughly nine tenths of them singletons. This TCR was recovered from a man aged 45 to 65 with active COVID-19. The V gene is TRBV7-2, the J gene TRBJ2-1; D is possibly TRBD1 (5 bases). The material sequenced was peripheral blood. CDR3 amino acids: CASNRQGEQFF. The CDR3 bases are TGTGCCAGCAACCGGCAGGGTGAGCAGTTCTTC.